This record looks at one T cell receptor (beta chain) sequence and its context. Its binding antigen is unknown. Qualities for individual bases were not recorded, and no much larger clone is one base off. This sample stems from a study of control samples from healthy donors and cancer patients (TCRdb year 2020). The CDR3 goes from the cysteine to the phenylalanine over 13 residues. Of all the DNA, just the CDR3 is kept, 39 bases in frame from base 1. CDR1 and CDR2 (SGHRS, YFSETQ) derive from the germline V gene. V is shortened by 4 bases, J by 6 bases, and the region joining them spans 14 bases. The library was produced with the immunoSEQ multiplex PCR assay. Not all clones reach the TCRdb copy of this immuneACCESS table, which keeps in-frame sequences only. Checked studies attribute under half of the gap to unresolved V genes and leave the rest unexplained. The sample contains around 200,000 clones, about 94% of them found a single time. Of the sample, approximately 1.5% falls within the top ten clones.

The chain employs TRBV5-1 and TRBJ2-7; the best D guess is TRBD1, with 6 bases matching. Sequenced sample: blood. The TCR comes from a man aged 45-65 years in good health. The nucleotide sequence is TGCGCCAGCAGCCAGCAAGGACAGTCCGAGCAGTACTTC. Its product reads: CASSQQGQSEQYF.